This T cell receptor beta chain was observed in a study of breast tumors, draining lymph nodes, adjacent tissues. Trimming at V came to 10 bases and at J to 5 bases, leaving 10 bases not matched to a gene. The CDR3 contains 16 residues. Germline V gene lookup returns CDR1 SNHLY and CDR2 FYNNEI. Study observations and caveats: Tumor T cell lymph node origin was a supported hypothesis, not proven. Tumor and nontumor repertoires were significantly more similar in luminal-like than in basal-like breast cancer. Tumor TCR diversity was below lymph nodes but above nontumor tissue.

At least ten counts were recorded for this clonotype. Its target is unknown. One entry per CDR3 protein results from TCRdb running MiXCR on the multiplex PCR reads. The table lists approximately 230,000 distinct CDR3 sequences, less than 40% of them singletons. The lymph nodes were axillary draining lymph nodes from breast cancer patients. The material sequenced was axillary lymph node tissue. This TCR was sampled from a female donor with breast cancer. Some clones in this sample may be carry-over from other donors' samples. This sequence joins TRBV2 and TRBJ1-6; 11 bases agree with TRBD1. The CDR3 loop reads CATGQGAQIDNSPLHF. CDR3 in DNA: TGTGCCACCGGACAGGGGGCGCAGATCGATAATTCACCCCTCCACTTT.